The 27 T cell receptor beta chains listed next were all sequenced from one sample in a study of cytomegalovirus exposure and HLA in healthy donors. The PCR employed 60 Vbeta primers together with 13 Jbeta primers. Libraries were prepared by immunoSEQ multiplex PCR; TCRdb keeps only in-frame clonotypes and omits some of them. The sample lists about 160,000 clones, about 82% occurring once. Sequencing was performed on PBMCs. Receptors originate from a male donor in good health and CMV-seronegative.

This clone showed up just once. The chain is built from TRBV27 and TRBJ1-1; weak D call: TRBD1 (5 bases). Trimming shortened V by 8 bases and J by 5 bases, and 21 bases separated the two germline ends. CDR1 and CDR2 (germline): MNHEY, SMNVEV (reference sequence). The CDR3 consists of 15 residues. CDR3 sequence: CASAWGGGTETEAFF. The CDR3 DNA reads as TGTGCCAGCGCGTGGGGCGGGGGGACGGAGACTGAAGCTTTCTTT.

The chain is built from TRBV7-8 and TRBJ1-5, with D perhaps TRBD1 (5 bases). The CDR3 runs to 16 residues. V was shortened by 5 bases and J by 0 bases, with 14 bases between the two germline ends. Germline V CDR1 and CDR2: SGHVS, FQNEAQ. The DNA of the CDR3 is TGTGCCAGCAGCCGCGGGGCAGCTAATAGCAATCAGCCCCAGCATTTT. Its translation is CASSRGAANSNQPQHF.

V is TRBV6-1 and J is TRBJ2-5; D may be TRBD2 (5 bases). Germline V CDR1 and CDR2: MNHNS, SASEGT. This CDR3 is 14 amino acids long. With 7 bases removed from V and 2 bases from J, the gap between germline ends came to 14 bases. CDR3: CASIGLSYQETQYF. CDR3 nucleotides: TGTGCCAGCATTGGACTCTCGTATCAAGAGACCCAGTACTTC.

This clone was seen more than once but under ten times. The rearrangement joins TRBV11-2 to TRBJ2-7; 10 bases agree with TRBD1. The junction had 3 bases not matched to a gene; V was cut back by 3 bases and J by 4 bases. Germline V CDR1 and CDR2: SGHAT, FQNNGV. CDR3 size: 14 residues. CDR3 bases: TGTGCCAGCAGCTTGGGGACAGGGGAATACGAGCAGTACTTC. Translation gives CASSLGTGEYEQYF.

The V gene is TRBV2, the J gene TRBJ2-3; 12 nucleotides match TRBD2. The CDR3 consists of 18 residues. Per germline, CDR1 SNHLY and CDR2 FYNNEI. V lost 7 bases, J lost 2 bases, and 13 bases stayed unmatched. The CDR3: CASKDLAGGLWATDTQYF. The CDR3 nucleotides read TGTGCCAGCAAAGACCTAGCGGGGGGGCTTTGGGCCACAGATACGCAGTATTTT. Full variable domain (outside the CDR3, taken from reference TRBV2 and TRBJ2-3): EPEVTQTPSHQVTQMGQEVILRCVPISNHLYFYWYRQILGQKVEFLVSFYNNEISEKSEIFDDQFSVERPDGSNFTLKIRSTKLEDSAMYFCASKDLAGGLWATDTQYFGPGTRLTVL.

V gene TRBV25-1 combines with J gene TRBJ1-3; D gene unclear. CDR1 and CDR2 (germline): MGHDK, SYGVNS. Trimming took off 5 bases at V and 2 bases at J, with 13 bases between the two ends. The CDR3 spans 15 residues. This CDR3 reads CASSTSTTPGNTIYF. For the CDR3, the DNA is TGTGCCAGCAGTACCTCTACTACCCCTGGAAACACCATATATTTT.

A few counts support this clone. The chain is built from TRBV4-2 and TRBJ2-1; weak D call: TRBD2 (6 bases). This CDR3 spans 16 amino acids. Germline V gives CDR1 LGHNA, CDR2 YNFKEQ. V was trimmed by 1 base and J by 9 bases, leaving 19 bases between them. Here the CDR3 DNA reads TGTGCCAGCAGCCAAGGAAGGCGGACTACCACTACTGAGCAGTTCTTC. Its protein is CASSQGRRTTTTEQFF.

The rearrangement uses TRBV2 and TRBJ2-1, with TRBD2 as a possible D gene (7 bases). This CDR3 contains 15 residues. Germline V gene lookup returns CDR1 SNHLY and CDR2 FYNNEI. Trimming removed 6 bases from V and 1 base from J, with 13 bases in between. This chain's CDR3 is CASSFGGQSYNEQFF. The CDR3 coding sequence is TGTGCCAGCAGCTTCGGGGGGCAATCCTACAATGAGCAGTTCTTC.

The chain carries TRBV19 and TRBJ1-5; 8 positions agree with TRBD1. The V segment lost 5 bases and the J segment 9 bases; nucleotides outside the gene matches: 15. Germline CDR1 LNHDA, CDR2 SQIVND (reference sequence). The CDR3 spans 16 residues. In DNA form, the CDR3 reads TGTGCCAGTAGTGCCCGGACAGGGCCGACCGGTGGGCCCCAGCATTTT. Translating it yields CASSARTGPTGGPQHF.

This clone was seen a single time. CDR3 sequence (DNA): TGTGCCAGCAGCACGGAGAGCACAGATACGCAGTATTTT. Translated: CASSTESTDTQYF. V gene TRBV5-4 combines with J gene TRBJ2-3; no clear D gene. From germline, CDR1 is SGHNT and CDR2 YYREEE (reference sequence). V was clipped by 4 bases and J by 0 bases, with 6 bases between them. This CDR3 has 13 amino acids.

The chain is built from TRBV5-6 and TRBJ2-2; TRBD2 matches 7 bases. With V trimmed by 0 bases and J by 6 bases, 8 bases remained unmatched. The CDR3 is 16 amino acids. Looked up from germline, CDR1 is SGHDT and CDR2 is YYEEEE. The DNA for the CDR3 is TGTGCCAGCAGCTTGGCCGGGGAGGGGCGGGCCGGGGAGCTGTTTTTT. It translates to CASSLAGEGRAGELFF.

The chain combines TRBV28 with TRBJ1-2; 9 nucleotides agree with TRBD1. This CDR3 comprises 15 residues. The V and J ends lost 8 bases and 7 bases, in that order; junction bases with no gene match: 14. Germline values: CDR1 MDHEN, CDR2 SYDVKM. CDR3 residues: CASATPGQGSSGYTF. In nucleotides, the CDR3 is TGTGCCAGCGCCACCCCGGGACAGGGATCGTCTGGCTACACCTTC.

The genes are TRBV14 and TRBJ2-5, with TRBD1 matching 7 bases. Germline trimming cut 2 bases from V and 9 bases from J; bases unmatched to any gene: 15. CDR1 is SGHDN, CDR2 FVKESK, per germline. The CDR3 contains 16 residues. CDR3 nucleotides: TGTGCCAGCAGCCAAACCGGGACAGTCTCGATAGTGTCCCAGTACTTC. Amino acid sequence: CASSQTGTVSIVSQYF.

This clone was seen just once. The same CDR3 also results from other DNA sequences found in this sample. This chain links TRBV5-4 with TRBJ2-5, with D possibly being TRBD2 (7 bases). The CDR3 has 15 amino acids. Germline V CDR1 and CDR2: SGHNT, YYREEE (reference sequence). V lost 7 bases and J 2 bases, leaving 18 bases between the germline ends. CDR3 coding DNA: TGTGCCAGCCGTACAAGGGGGGGCGAACAAGAGACCCAGTACTTC. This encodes CASRTRGGEQETQYF.

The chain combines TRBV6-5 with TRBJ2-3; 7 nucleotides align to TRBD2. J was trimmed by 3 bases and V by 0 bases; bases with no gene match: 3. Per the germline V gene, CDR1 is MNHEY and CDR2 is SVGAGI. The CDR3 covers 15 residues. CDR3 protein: CASSYSPGLTDTQYF. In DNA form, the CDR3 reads TGTGCCAGCAGTTACTCCCCGGGACTAACAGATACGCAGTATTTT.

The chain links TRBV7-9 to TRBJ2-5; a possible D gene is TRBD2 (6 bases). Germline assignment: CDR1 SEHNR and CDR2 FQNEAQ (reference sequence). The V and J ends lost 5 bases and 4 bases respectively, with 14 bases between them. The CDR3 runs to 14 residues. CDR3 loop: CASSPGGARETQYF. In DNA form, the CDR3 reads TGTGCCAGCAGCCCCGGCGGGGCACGAGAGACCCAGTACTTC.

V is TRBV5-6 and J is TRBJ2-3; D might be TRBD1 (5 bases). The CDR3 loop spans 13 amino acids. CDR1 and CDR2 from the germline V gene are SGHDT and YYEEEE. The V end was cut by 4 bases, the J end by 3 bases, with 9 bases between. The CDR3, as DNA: TGTGCCAGCAGCCCCTACAGGACAGATACGCAGTATTTT. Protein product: CASSPYRTDTQYF. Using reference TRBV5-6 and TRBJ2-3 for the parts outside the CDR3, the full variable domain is DAGVTQSPTHLIKTRGQQVTLRCSPKSGHDTVSWYQQALGQGPQFIFQYYEEEERQRGNFPDRFSGHQFPNYSSELNVNALLLGDSALYLCASSPYRTDTQYFGPGTRLTVL.

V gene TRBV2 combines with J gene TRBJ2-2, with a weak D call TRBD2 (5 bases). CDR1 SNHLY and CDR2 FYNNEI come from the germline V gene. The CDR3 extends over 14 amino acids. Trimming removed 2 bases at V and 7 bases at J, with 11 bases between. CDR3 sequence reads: CASSENSVGGELFF. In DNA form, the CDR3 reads TGTGCCAGCAGTGAAAATAGCGTGGGCGGGGAGCTGTTTTTT. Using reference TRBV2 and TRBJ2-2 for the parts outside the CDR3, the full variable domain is EPEVTQTPSHQVTQMGQEVILRCVPISNHLYFYWYRQILGQKVEFLVSFYNNEISEKSEIFDDQFSVERPDGSNFTLKIRSTKLEDSAMYFCASSENSVGGELFFGEGSRLTVL.

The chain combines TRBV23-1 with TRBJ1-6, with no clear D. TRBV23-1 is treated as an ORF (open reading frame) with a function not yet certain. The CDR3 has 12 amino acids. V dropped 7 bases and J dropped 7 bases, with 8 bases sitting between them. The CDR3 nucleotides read TGCGCCAGCATCCACATGAATTCACCCCTCCACTTT. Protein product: CASIHMNSPLHF.

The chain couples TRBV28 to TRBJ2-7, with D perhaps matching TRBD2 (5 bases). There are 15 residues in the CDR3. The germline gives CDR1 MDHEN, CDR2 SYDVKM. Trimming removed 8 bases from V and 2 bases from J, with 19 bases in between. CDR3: CASQTGVGPTYEQYF. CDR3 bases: TGTGCCAGCCAAACCGGGGTAGGGCCCACCTACGAGCAGTACTTC.

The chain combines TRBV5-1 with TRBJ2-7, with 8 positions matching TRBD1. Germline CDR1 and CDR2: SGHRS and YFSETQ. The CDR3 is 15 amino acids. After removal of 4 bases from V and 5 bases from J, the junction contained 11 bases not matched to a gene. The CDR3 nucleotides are TGCGCCAGCAGCCCGGGGGCACAGGGGGTCCACGAGCAGTACTTC. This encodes CASSPGAQGVHEQYF.

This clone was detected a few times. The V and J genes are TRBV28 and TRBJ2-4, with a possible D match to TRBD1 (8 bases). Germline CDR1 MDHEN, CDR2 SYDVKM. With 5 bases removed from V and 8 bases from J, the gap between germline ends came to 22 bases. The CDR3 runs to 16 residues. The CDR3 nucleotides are TGTGCCAGCAGTCCTCTTTGGACACAGGGGGGGGACATTCAGTACTTC. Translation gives CASSPLWTQGGDIQYF.

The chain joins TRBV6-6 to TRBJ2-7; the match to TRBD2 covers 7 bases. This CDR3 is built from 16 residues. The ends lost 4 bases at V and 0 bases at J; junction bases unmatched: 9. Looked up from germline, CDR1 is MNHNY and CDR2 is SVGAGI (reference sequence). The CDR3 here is CASSSPGTKSSYEQYF. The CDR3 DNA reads TGTGCCAGCAGTTCCCCCGGGACTAAGAGCTCCTACGAGCAGTACTTC.

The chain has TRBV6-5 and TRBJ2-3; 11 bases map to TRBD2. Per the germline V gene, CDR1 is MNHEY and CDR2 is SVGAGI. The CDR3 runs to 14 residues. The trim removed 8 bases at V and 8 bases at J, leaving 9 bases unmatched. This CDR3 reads CASLASGGWGTQYF. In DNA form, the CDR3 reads TGTGCCAGCTTGGCTAGCGGGGGGTGGGGTACGCAGTATTTT.

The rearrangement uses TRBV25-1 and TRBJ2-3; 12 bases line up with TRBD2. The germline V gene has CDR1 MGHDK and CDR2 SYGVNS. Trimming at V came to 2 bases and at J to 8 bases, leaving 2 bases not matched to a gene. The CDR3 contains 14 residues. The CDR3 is CASSELAGGGTQYF. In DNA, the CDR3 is TGTGCCAGCAGTGAACTAGCGGGGGGGGGTACGCAGTATTTT. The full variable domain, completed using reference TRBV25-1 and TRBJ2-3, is EADIYQTPRYLVIGTGKKITLECSQTMGHDKMYWYQQDPGMELHLIHYSYGVNSTEKGDLSSESTVSRIRTEHFPLTLESARPSHTSQYLCASSELAGGGTQYFGPGTRLTVL.

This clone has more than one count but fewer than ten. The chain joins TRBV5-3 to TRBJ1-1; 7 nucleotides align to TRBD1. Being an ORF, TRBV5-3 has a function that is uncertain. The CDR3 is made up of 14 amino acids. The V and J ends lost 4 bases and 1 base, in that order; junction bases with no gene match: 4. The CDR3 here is CARSTDRPNTEAFF. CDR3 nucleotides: TGTGCCAGAAGCACGGACAGGCCGAACACTGAAGCTTTCTTT.

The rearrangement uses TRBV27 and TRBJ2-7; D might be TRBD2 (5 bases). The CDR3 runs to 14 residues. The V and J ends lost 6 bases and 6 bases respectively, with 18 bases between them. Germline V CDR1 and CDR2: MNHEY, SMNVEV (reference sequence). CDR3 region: CASSTRATVSEQYF. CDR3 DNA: TGTGCCAGCAGCACGAGGGCCACAGTTTCCGAGCAGTACTTC.